The T cell receptor beta chain under discussion was sequenced for a study of response to subunit inactivated influenza vaccine. TCRdb itself ran the RT-PCR reads through MiXCR, one entry per CDR3 protein. The sample has about 530,000 distinct CDR3 sequences; roughly 10% are singletons. The CDR3 is made up of 14 amino acids. The V end lost 0 bases, the J end lost 9 bases, and 15 bases lay between the germline ends. Germline CDR1 ENHRY, CDR2 SYGVKD. V and J are TRBV10-3 and TRBJ2-7; D gene ambiguous. This clonotype originated in a man aged 50 or older who received an inactivated influenza vaccine. The sample here was PBMCs from blood, taken on the day of vaccination. The CDR3 loop reads CAISESWQRLGQYF. The CDR3 nucleotides are TGTGCCATCAGTGAGTCGTGGCAGAGGCTTGGGCAGTACTTC.